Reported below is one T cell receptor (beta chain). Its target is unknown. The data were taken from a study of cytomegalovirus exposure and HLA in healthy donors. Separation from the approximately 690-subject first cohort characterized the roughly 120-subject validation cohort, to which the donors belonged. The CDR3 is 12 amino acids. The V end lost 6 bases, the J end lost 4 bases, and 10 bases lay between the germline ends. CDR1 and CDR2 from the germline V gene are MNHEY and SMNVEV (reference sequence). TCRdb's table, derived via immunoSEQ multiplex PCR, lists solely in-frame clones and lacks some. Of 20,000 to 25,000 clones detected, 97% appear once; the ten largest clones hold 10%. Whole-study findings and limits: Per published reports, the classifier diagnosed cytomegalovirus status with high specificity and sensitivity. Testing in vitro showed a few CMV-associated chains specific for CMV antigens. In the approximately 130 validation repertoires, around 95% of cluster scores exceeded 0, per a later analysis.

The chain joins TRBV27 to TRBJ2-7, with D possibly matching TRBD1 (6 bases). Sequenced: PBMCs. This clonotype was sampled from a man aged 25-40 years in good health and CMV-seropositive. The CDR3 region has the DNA TGTGCCAGCAGGCAGGGGTTATACGAGCAGTACTTC. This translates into CASRQGLYEQYF.